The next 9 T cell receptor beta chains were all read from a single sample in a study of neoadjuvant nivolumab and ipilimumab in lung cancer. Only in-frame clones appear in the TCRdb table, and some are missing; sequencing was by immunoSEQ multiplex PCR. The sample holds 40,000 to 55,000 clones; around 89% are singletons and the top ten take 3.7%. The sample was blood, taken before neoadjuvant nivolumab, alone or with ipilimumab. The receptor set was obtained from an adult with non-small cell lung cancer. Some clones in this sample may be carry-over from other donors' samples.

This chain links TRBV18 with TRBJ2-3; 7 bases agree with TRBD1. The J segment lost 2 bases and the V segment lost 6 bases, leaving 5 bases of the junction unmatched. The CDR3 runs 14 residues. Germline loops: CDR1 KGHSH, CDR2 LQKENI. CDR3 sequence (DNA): TGTGCCAGCTCTAGGGACAGAAACACAGATACGCAGTATTTT. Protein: CASSRDRNTDTQYF. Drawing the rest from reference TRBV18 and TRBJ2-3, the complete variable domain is NAGVMQNPRHLVRRRGQEARLRCSPMKGHSHVYWYRQLPEEGLKFMVYLQKENIIDESGMPKERFSAEFPKEGPSILRIQQVVRGDSAAYFCASSRDRNTDTQYFGPGTRLTVL.

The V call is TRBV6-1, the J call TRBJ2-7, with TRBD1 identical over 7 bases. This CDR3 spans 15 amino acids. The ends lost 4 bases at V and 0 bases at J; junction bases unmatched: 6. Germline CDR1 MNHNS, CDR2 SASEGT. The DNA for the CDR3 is TGTGCCAGCAGTGGCCGGGACAGCGTCTCCTACGAGCAGTACTTC. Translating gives CASSGRDSVSYEQYF.

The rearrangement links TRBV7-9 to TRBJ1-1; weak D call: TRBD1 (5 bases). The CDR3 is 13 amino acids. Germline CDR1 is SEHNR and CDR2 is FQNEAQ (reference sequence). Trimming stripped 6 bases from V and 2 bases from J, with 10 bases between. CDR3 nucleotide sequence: TGTGCCAGCAGTTCAGACAGCAACACTGAAGCTTTCTTT. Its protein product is CASSSDSNTEAFF.

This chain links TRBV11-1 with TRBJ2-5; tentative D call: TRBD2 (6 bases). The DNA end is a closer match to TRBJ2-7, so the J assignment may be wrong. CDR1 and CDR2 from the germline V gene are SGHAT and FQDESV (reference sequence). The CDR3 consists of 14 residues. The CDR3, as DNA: TGTGCCAGCAGCCGCGGGGCAGGGACCTACGAGCAGTACTTC. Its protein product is CASSRGAGTYEQYF.

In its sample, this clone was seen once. For the CDR3, the DNA is TGTGCCAGCAGCTACTCGGGACTAACCCACGAGCAGTACTTC. It is translated as CASSYSGLTHEQYF. The V call is TRBV7-3, the J call TRBJ2-7; 7 bases align to TRBD2. This CDR3 comprises 14 residues. J was trimmed by 5 bases and V by 4 bases; bases with no gene match: 8. Per the germline V gene, CDR1 is SGHTA and CDR2 is FQGTGA.

In nucleotides, the CDR3 is TGTGCCAGCAGTCGGCTGGGACAGCAAGCCTACGAGCAGTACTTC. It encodes CASSRLGQQAYEQYF. The J gene is TRBJ2-7, the V gene TRBV27, with 7 bases aligning to TRBD1. V trimming: 5 bases; J trimming: 2 bases; junction bases outside the gene matches: 9. Germline CDR1 is MNHEY and CDR2 is SMNVEV (reference sequence). The CDR3 spans 15 residues.

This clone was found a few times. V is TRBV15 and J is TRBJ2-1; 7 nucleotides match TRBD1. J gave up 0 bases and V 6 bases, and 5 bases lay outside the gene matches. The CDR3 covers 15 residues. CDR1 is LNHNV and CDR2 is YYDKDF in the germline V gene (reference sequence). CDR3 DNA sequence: TGTGCCACCAGTACCGACAGGGCCTCCTACAATGAGCAGTTCTTC. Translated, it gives CATSTDRASYNEQFF.

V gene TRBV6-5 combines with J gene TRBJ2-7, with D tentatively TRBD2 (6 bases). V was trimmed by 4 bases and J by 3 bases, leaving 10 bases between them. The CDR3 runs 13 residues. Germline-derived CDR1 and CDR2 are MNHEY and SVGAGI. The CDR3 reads CASSLADSYEQYF. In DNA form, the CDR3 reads TGTGCCAGCAGTTTAGCGGATAGCTACGAGCAGTACTTC.

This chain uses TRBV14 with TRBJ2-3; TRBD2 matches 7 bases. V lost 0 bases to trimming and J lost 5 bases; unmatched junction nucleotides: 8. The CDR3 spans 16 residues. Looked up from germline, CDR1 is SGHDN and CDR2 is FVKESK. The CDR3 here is CASSQDVAGVEDTQYF. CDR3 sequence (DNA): TGTGCCAGCAGCCAAGATGTGGCGGGAGTAGAAGATACGCAGTATTTT. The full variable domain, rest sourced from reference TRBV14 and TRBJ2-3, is EAGVTQFPSHSVIEKGQTVTLRCDPISGHDNLYWYRRVMGKEIKFLLHFVKESKQDESGMPNNRFLAERTGGTYSTLKVQPAELEDSGVYFCASSQDVAGVEDTQYFGPGTRLTVL.